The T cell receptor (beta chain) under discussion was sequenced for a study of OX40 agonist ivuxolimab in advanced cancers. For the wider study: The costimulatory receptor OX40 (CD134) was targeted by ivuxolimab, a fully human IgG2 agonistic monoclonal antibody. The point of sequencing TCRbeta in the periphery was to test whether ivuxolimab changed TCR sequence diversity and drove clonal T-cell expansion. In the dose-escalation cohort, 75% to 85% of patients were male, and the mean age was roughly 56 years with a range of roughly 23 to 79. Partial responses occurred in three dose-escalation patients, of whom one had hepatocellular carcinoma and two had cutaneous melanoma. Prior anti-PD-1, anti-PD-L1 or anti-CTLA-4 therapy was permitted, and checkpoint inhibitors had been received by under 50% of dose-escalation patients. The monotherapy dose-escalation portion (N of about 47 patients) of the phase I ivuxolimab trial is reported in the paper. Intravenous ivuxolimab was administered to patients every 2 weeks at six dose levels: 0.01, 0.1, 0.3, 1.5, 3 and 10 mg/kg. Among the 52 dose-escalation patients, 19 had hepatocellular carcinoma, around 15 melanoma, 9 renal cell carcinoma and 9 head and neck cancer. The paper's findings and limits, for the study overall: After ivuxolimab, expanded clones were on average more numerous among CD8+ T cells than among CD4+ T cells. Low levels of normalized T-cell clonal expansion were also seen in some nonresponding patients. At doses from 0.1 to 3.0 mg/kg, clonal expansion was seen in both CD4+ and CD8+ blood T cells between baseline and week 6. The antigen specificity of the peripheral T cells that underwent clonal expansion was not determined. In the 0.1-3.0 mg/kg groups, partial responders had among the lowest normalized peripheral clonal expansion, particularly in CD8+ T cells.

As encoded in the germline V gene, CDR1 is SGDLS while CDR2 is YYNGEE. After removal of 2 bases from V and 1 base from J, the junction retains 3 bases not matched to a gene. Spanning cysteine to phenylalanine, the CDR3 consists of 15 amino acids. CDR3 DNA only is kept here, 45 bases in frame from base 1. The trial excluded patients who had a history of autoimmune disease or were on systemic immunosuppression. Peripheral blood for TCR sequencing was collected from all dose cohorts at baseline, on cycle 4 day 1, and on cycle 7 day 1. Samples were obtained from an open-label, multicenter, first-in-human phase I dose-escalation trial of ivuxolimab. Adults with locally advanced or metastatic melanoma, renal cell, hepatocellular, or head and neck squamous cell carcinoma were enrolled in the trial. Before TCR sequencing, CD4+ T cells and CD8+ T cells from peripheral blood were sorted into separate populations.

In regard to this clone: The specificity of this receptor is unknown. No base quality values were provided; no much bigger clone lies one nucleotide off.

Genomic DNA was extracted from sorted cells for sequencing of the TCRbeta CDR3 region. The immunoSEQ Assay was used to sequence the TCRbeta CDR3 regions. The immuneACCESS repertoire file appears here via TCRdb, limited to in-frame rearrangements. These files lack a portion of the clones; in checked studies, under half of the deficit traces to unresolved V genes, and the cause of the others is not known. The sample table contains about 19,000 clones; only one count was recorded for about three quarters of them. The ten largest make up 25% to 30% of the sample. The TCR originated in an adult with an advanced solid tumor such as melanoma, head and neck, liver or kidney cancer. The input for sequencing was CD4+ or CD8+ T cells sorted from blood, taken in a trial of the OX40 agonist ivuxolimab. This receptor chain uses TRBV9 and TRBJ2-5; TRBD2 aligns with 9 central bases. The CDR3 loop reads CASSVLAGIQETQYF. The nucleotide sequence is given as TGTGCCAGCAGCGTTCTAGCGGGAATCCAAGAGACCCAGTACTTC.